This passage covers 21 T cell receptor beta chains from one sample sequenced in a study of blood T cell repertoires in COVID-19. Profiling relied on immunoSEQ multiplex PCR, and the TCRdb table lists in-frame clones only, not all of them. This table has 90,000 or so clones, 75% to 85% appearing once. The sample taken for sequencing was peripheral blood. These receptors all come from a man in his 60s with acute or convalescent COVID-19.

The CDR3 bases are TGTGCCAGCAGCACTACACAGAACACTGAAGCTTTCTTT. Translated, it gives CASSTTQNTEAFF. The chain has TRBV7-2 and TRBJ1-1; D unclear. The CDR3 has 13 residues. Germline V gene data show CDR1 as SGHTA and CDR2 as FQGNSA. Trimming shortened V by 5 bases and J by 1 base, and 8 bases separated the two germline ends.

The chain recombines TRBV29-1 with TRBJ2-1; D is possibly TRBD1 (7 bases). CDR3 length: 11 residues. Trimming shortened V by 6 bases and J by 8 bases, and 11 bases separated the two germline ends. Germline V gene sequence: CDR1 SQVTM, CDR2 ANQGSEA. CDR3 sequence (DNA): TGCAGCGTGACAGGGACTCATGAGCAGTTCTTC. This gives the protein CSVTGTHEQFF.

The chain recombines TRBV5-1 with TRBJ1-3; TRBD1 might be the D (6 bases). Germline CDR1 and CDR2: SGHRS and YFSETQ. V was cut by 4 bases and J by 4 bases, with 15 bases left in between. CDR3 length: 15 residues. The CDR3 coding sequence is TGCGCCAGCAGCCGATCGAGGACAGAAGGAAACACCATATATTTT. Its protein is CASSRSRTEGNTIYF.

This chain joins TRBV12-3 or TRBV12-4 and TRBJ2-1; D gene unclear. The V gene lost 6 bases and the J gene lost 7 bases, with 13 bases spanning the gap. The CDR3 loop spans 13 amino acids. In DNA, the CDR3 is TGTGCCAGCAGCCGACTCCCCCAGAATGAGCAGTTCTTC. Its translation is CASSRLPQNEQFF.

The chain employs TRBV28 and TRBJ1-2; TRBD1 matches 8 bases. V dropped 6 bases and J dropped 3; count of bases not matched to a gene: 9. This CDR3 region has 15 residues. The germline V gene encodes CDR1 MDHEN and CDR2 SYDVKM. CDR3 bases: TGTGCCAGCAGCCCCTGGGCAGGGGGCGACTATGGCTACACCTTC. Translation gives CASSPWAGGDYGYTF.

V gene TRBV6-5 combines with J gene TRBJ1-1, with D uncertain. The CDR3 has 13 residues. The V end was cut by 6 bases, the J end by 5 bases, with 13 bases between. Germline V gives CDR1 MNHEY, CDR2 SVGAGI. The CDR3 DNA is TGTGCCAGCAGCCAAACGGGTCGGACTGAAGCTTTCTTT. Protein product: CASSQTGRTEAFF.

The chain recombines TRBV10-3 with TRBJ2-7, with TRBD2 matching over 7 bases. This CDR3 contains 14 residues. Germline V gives CDR1 ENHRY, CDR2 SYGVKD. Trimming at V came to 6 bases and at J to 0 bases, leaving 5 bases not matched to a gene. The CDR3 coding sequence is TGTGCCATCAGGGCCGGGGACTACTCCTACGAGCAGTACGTC. Amino acid sequence: CAIRAGDYSYEQYV.

The chain joins TRBV28 to TRBJ2-3; 7 bases line up with TRBD1. This CDR3 has 15 residues. Looked up from germline, CDR1 is MDHEN and CDR2 is SYDVKM. Trimming cost V 6 bases and J 2 bases; bases outside gene matches: 8. CDR3 protein: CASRTGQKYTDTQYF. The DNA for the CDR3 is TGTGCCAGCAGAACGGGACAGAAGTACACAGATACGCAGTATTTT. Full variable domain (remainder filled in from reference TRBV28 and TRBJ2-3): DVKVTQSSRYLVKRTGEKVFLECVQDMDHENMFWYRQDPGLGLRLIYFSYDVKMKEKGDIPEGYSVSREKKERFSLILESASTNQTSMYLCASRTGQKYTDTQYFGPGTRLTVL.

The chain recombines TRBV6-5 with TRBJ1-5; no clear D. Germline V CDR1 and CDR2: MNHEY, SVGAGI. The CDR3 has 13 residues. Trimming removed 0 bases from V and 7 bases from J, with 7 bases in between. CDR3 protein: CASSYSPRQPQHF. The CDR3 region has the DNA TGTGCCAGCAGTTACTCTCCGCGACAGCCCCAGCATTTT.

This clone was seen a few times. The chain employs TRBV5-1 and TRBJ2-1; TRBD1 agrees at 11 bases. V dropped 2 bases and J dropped 7; count of bases not matched to a gene: 8. The CDR3 is 16 residues long. From germline, CDR1 is SGHRS and CDR2 YFSETQ. CDR3 DNA: TGCGCCAGCAGCTTTGCCGGACAGGGGGCTCGTAATGAGCAGTTCTTC. Translated, it gives CASSFAGQGARNEQFF. The whole variable domain, remainder taken from reference TRBV5-1 and TRBJ2-1, is KAGVTQTPRYLIKTRGQQVTLSCSPISGHRSVSWYQQTPGQGLQFLFEYFSETQRNKGNFPGRFSGRQFSNSRSEMNVSTLELGDSALYLCASSFAGQGARNEQFFGPGTRLTVL.

The chain combines TRBV19 with TRBJ2-5; 11 nucleotides match TRBD2. Germline CDR1 reads LNHDA; CDR2 reads SQIVND (reference sequence). The CDR3 is 14 residues long. V gave up 7 bases and J gave up 7 bases; unmatched junction bases: 8. CDR3 in amino acids: CASKVAGGEGTQYF. The CDR3 nucleotides are TGTGCCAGTAAGGTAGCGGGGGGGGAAGGGACCCAGTACTTC.

The chain combines TRBV6-8 with TRBJ2-2, with D possibly TRBD2 on 6 matching bases. CDR1 and CDR2 from the germline V gene are MNHGY and SAAAGT. Deletions cut 7 bases from V and 1 base from J, with 22 bases between. CDR3 length: 18 amino acids. Here the CDR3 reads CASTGGRAPQGNTGELFF. DNA for the CDR3: TGTGCCAGCACCGGGGGAAGGGCCCCGCAGGGGAACACCGGGGAGCTGTTTTTT.

This chain connects TRBV6-6 to TRBJ2-7; perhaps TRBD1 as D (6 bases). This CDR3 spans 16 amino acids. Germline CDR1 MNHNY, CDR2 SVGAGI (reference sequence). V was pared by 4 bases and J by 0 bases, with 16 bases between. CDR3 DNA: TGTGCCAGCAGTTCCCCGGACAGACTTAACTCCTACGAGCAGTACTTC. Its protein is CASSSPDRLNSYEQYF.

V is TRBV6-1 and J is TRBJ2-5, with TRBD1 matching over 9 bases. J gave up 5 bases and V 0 bases, and 7 bases lay outside the gene matches. Germline lookup yields CDR1 MNHNS and CDR2 SASEGT. There are 16 residues in the CDR3. The CDR3 sequence: CASSEAGTGRWETQYF. CDR3 bases: TGTGCCAGCAGTGAAGCTGGGACAGGGAGGTGGGAGACCCAGTACTTC.

The J gene is TRBJ1-5, the V gene TRBV19; maybe TRBD1 (5 bases). The germline V and J ends were trimmed by 5 bases and 1 base, with 12 bases remaining between them. The CDR3 contains 15 residues. Germline V CDR1 and CDR2: LNHDA, SQIVND (reference sequence). CDR3 nucleotide sequence: TGTGCCAGTAGTCCCGGTAGGGGCAGCAATCAGCCCCAGCATTTT. It translates to CASSPGRGSNQPQHF.

The chain joins TRBV18 to TRBJ1-2; D is perhaps TRBD1 (6 bases). The CDR3 runs to 13 residues. Germline V gene data show CDR1 as KGHSH and CDR2 as LQKENI. Trimming took 6 bases from V and 2 from J, leaving 10 bases between them. The CDR3 nucleotides read TGTGCCAGCTCCCCTGACAGGAACTATGGCTACACCTTC. This codes for CASSPDRNYGYTF.

The V call is TRBV6-5, the J call TRBJ1-6; TRBD1 is a possible D gene (5 bases). The germline CDR1 and CDR2 sequences are MNHEY and SVGAGI. The CDR3 is made up of 13 amino acids. The V end lost 10 bases, the J end lost 5 bases, and 12 bases lay between the germline ends. CDR3 sequence reads: CATRTLDNSPLHF. In DNA, the CDR3 is TGTGCCACTCGGACACTCGATAATTCACCCCTCCACTTT.

V and J are TRBV7-9 and TRBJ2-2; D is possibly TRBD2 (6 bases). Germline CDR1 reads SEHNR; CDR2 reads FQNEAQ (reference sequence). Trimming removed 1 base at V and 9 bases at J, with 21 bases between. The CDR3 loop spans 17 amino acids. The CDR3 region has the DNA TGTGCCAGCAGCTTAGATTTCCAGCGGGCCTTACCTAGGGAGCTGTTTTTT. Protein product: CASSLDFQRALPRELFF.

The chain couples TRBV2 to TRBJ2-5; possible D gene TRBD2, 6 bases. CDR1 SNHLY and CDR2 FYNNEI come from the germline V gene. The V gene lost 1 base and the J gene lost 7 bases, with 16 bases spanning the gap. CDR3 length: 15 residues. The CDR3 loop reads CASSEVLAASGTQYF. The CDR3 DNA reads as TGTGCCAGCAGTGAAGTCTTAGCGGCCTCGGGGACCCAGTACTTC.

This clone was picked up a small number of times. The chain carries TRBV27 and TRBJ2-3; 7 bases are shared with TRBD1. The V segment lost 5 bases and the J segment 2 bases; nucleotides outside the gene matches: 13. The CDR3 covers 17 residues. Germline CDR1 and CDR2: MNHEY and SMNVEV (reference sequence). This chain's CDR3 is CASSPLGTAKITDTQYF. CDR3 nucleotide sequence: TGTGCCAGCAGTCCACTAGGGACAGCGAAAATCACAGATACGCAGTATTTT.

The chain carries TRBV18 and TRBJ1-5; the match to TRBD1 covers 9 bases. Per the germline V gene, CDR1 is KGHSH and CDR2 is LQKENI. CDR3 length: 18 residues. J was trimmed by 2 bases and V by 4 bases; bases with no gene match: 12. CDR3 in amino acids: CASSLMGTGGGGNQPQHF. CDR3 coding DNA: TGTGCCAGCTCACTGATGGGAACAGGGGGCGGTGGCAATCAGCCCCAGCATTTT.